Below are 18 T cell receptor beta chains sequenced from a single sample in a study of shared clonotypes between healthy human individuals. Only CD45RO-negative cells positively selected for CCR7 counted as naive CD8 cells, so terminally differentiated effector memory CD45RA+ cells were excluded. Some clones are missing from TCRdb's copy, which holds only in-frame ones; the method was immunoSEQ multiplex PCR. The table lists approximately 2,200,000 clones, roughly 91% of them singletons, with over 1.5% in the top ten. The sequenced sample consisted of naive CD8+ T cells from PBMCs. These receptors all come from a man between 18 and 29 years old in good health. Some clones in this sample may be carry-over from other donors' samples.

As concerns this clone: This sample includes further DNA sequences coding for the same CDR3. The CDR3 loop reads CASSLLGSNYGYTF. DNA of the CDR3: TGTGCCAGCAGTTTATTAGGAAGTAACTATGGCTACACCTTC. The chain joins TRBV27 to TRBJ1-2; no reliable D call. Germline assignment: CDR1 MNHEY and CDR2 SMNVEV (reference sequence). The CDR3 covers 14 residues. V gave up 1 base and J gave up 1 base, with 7 bases separating them.

This chain joins TRBV10-1 and TRBJ2-7; no clear D. The CDR3 consists of 14 residues. V was clipped by 3 bases and J by 1 base, with 10 bases between them. CDR1 is WNHNN and CDR2 is SYGVQD in the germline V gene (reference sequence). Here the CDR3 DNA reads TGCGCCAGCAGTGAAGGAGCCACATCCTACGAGCAGTACTTC. Translating gives CASSEGATSYEQYF.

The chain employs TRBV7-9 and TRBJ2-6, with 7 bases lining up with TRBD1. J was trimmed by 1 base and V by 4 bases; bases with no gene match: 7. The CDR3 is 17 amino acids. Germline lookup yields CDR1 SEHNR and CDR2 FQNEAQ (reference sequence). For the CDR3, the DNA is TGTGCCAGCAGCTCAACTCGGACAGGATCTGGGGCCAACGTCCTGACTTTC. It specifies CASSSTRTGSGANVLTF.

This clone is a singleton in its sample. The V and J genes are TRBV5-1 and TRBJ1-2, with D possibly TRBD1 on 6 matching bases. Germline CDR1 reads SGHRS; CDR2 reads YFSETQ. V was cut by 0 bases and J by 7 bases, with 16 bases left in between. This CDR3 comprises 15 residues. CDR3 in DNA: TGCGCCAGCAGCTTGGTCCCAGGGGAAGTTGGTGGCTACACCTTC. Residues: CASSLVPGEVGGYTF.

The CDR3 nucleotides read TGTGCCAGCAGCCCCTATAATCGCGGGGGGACCTACGAGCAGTACTTC. Its translation: CASSPYNRGGTYEQYF. The V call is TRBV9, the J call TRBJ2-7, with TRBD2 matching over 8 bases. Trimming took 4 bases from V and 2 from J; bases not matched to a gene: 11. The CDR3 consists of 16 residues. The germline V gene encodes CDR1 SGDLS and CDR2 YYNGEE.

This clone was counted only a few times. V and J are TRBV21-1 and TRBJ1-4. TRBV21-1 is shown as a pseudogene. This CDR3 comprises 9 residues. Here the CDR3 DNA reads TGTGCCACTAATTGGTGGCGGAACTTT. Translated, it gives CATNWWRNF.

This chain connects TRBV2 to TRBJ2-2; D may match TRBD1 or TRBD2 (5 bases each). The germline gives CDR1 SNHLY, CDR2 FYNNEI. The germline V and J ends were trimmed by 1 base and 7 bases, with 10 bases remaining between them. CDR3 length: 14 residues. The CDR3 coding sequence is TGTGCCAGCAGTGAAGAGGTGGGGGTCGGGGAGCTGTTTTTT. It specifies CASSEEVGVGELFF.

This chain links TRBV11-2 with TRBJ2-3; D is unclear. Trimming shortened V by 1 base and J by 6 bases, and 20 bases separated the two germline ends. The CDR3 contains 17 residues. The V gene's germline CDR1 is SGHAT and CDR2 FQNNGV. The CDR3 is CASSLGSGGFLRDTQYF. CDR3 in DNA: TGTGCCAGCAGCTTAGGCTCCGGCGGCTTCCTTCGGGATACGCAGTATTTT.

This clone was detected a few times. The chain couples TRBV6-6 to TRBJ1-1; D is uncertain. Germline V gene lookup returns CDR1 MNHNY and CDR2 SVGAGI (reference sequence). The CDR3 has 11 amino acids. V was shortened by 5 bases and J by 2 bases, with 3 bases between the two germline ends. CDR3 sequence reads: CASSHNTEAFF. CDR3 nucleotides: TGTGCCAGCAGTCATAACACTGAAGCTTTCTTT.

The chain employs TRBV28 and TRBJ2-5, with 12 bases that match TRBD2. V trimming: 6 bases; J trimming: 4 bases; junction bases outside the gene matches: 9. Per germline, CDR1 MDHEN and CDR2 SYDVKM. The CDR3 has 16 residues. Here the CDR3 reads CASSLGLAGTGETQYF. The CDR3 DNA is TGTGCCAGCAGCTTAGGACTAGCGGGAACCGGAGAGACCCAGTACTTC.

The chain recombines TRBV27 with TRBJ1-6; no definite D call. The CDR3 consists of 13 residues. V lost 6 bases, J lost 10 bases, and 13 bases lay in between. In germline, CDR1 is MNHEY, CDR2 SMNVEV (reference sequence). CDR3 coding DNA: TGTGCCAGCAGCGCCTGGGAGGGCTCACCCCTCCACTTT. This gives the protein CASSAWEGSPLHF.

This chain uses TRBV4-3 with TRBJ2-2; TRBD2 is a possible D gene (6 bases). Trimming pared 0 bases from V and 6 bases from J, leaving 11 bases between. This CDR3 has 15 amino acids. Germline CDR1 and CDR2: LGHNA and YSLEER. The CDR3 loop reads CASSQDRLGPGELFF. The CDR3 nucleotides are TGCGCCAGCAGCCAAGATCGACTAGGGCCCGGGGAGCTGTTTTTT.

On this clone: Other DNA variants within this sample encode the same CDR3. This chain joins TRBV5-1 and TRBJ2-7, with a weak D call TRBD2 (6 bases). Trimming left V 4 bases short and J 3 bases short, with 8 bases between. Germline CDR1 SGHRS, CDR2 YFSETQ. The CDR3 contains 12 residues. The CDR3 DNA follows: TGCGCCAGCAGCCCGACTAGCTACGAGCAGTACTTC. Translating gives CASSPTSYEQYF.

This clone was counted a single time. Other DNA sequences of this sample code for an identical CDR3. This sequence joins TRBV19 and TRBJ1-1; 7 positions agree with TRBD1. V gave up 3 bases and J gave up 5 bases; unmatched junction bases: 9. Germline V gene sequence: CDR1 LNHDA, CDR2 SQIVND (reference sequence). The CDR3 runs 15 residues. CDR3 sequence reads: CASSISPGGSTEAFF. CDR3 DNA: TGTGCCAGTAGTATTTCTCCAGGGGGGTCAACTGAAGCTTTCTTT.

CDR3 sequence (DNA): TGTGCCAGCAGCTTAGGCCCCTCCAATAACTATGGCTACACCTTC. Protein: CASSLGPSNNYGYTF. The genes are TRBV7-9 and TRBJ1-2; D unclear. Trimming took 1 base from V and 1 from J, leaving 10 bases between them. CDR1 is SEHNR and CDR2 is FQNEAQ in the germline V gene (reference sequence). This CDR3 region has 15 residues.

V usage is TRBV4-1 and J usage is TRBJ1-2; D perhaps matches TRBD1 (5 bases). Germline loops: CDR1 MGHRA, CDR2 YSYEKL. The ends were cut back, 0 bases at V and 1 base at J, with 12 bases in the middle. This CDR3 is built from 16 residues. The CDR3 DNA is TGCGCCAGCAGCCAAGATTGGGCAGGGTTTAACTATGGCTACACCTTC. It yields the protein CASSQDWAGFNYGYTF.

J is TRBJ2-7 and V is TRBV7-8, with 14 bases matching TRBD2. The germline gives CDR1 SGHVS, CDR2 FQNEAQ. The CDR3 consists of 16 residues. V was clipped by 4 bases and J by 9 bases; unmatched bases: 11. DNA of the CDR3: TGTGCCAGCAGCTCCCACCCGGGACTAGCGGGAGAAGGGCAGTACTTC. It is translated as CASSSHPGLAGEGQYF.

The CDR3 coding sequence is TGTGCCAGCAGCTCCTTTTTCTCCTACGAGCAGTACTTC. It specifies CASSSFFSYEQYF. The chain has TRBV11-2 and TRBJ2-7; no reliable D call. Germline lookup yields CDR1 SGHAT and CDR2 FQNNGV. The germline V and J ends were trimmed by 4 bases and 0 bases, with 7 bases remaining between them. The CDR3 totals 13 residues.